Shown below are 7 T cell receptor beta chains from a single sample sequenced in a study of quantifying T cell responses using KT2 cells. Background on the study: Reverse transcription used primers in the TCR alpha and beta constant regions.

Each cDNA got a UMI-containing oligo ligated at its 3' end. First-round PCR used about 4 cycles and beta primers RC1.1 and RC1.2 covering TRBC1 and TRBC2. MiXCR, applied by TCRdb to the UMI-ligation and nested PCR reads, yields one record per CDR3 protein. The sample comprises some 34,000 distinct CDR3 sequences, about 9.3% of which are singletons, and around a tenth rests with the top ten. The sample comprised PBMCs spiked with cells of the T cell clone KT2. The receptor set was obtained from a human donor.

This clonotype showed up many times. The chain links TRBV6-5 to TRBJ2-7; D may be TRBD1 (6 bases). V was clipped by 6 bases and J by 6 bases, with 15 bases between them. CDR3 length equals 13 residues. Germline V CDR1 and CDR2: MNHEY, SVGAGI. CDR3 residues: CASRMDSSGEQYF. In DNA form, the CDR3 reads TGTGCCAGCAGAATGGACAGCTCTGGCGAGCAGTACTTC.

This clonotype has ten or more counts. The chain uses TRBV29-1 and TRBJ2-1; 9 bases are a match to TRBD2. Trimming removed 4 bases from V and 4 bases from J; junction bases left unmatched: 17. The CDR3 totals 18 residues. Looked up from germline, CDR1 is SQVTM and CDR2 is ANQGSEA. CDR3 loop: CSVVRGRPRTSVYNEQFF. CDR3 nucleotide sequence: TGCAGCGTTGTCCGGGGCAGGCCGAGGACTAGCGTGTACAATGAGCAGTTCTTC.

This clonotype has ten or more counts. V gene TRBV6-2 or TRBV6-3 combines with J gene TRBJ2-5; D may match TRBD1 or TRBD2 (5 bases each). Germline V gene sequence: CDR1 MNHEY, CDR2 SVGEGT. The CDR3 loop spans 14 amino acids. V was clipped by 6 bases and J by 1 base, with 12 bases between them. CDR3 nucleotides: TGTGCCAGCAGCGACGGGGCGCTCCAAGAGACCCAGTACTTC. Translating gives CASSDGALQETQYF.

This clonotype appeared a few times. The CDR3 is CASSLGLSSTEAFF. The CDR3 DNA reads TGTGCCAGCAGTTTAGGCCTTTCCTCCACTGAAGCTTTCTTT. The chain couples TRBV12-3 or TRBV12-4 to TRBJ1-1, with D hard to call. The CDR3 has 14 amino acids. The germline V and J ends were trimmed by 1 base and 4 bases, with 10 bases remaining between them.

The chain employs TRBV7-6 and TRBJ1-6, with a weak D call TRBD1 (5 bases). Germline V gene data show CDR1 as SGHVS and CDR2 as FNYEAQ. Trimming removed 10 bases at V and 4 bases at J, with 14 bases between. The CDR3 is 14 residues long. The CDR3 DNA reads TGTGCCATCCGGGCCGGGGGGTATAATTCACCCCTCCACTTT. As protein: CAIRAGGYNSPLHF.

This clonotype was found a few times. The chain carries TRBV29-1 and TRBJ2-7; 9 nucleotides match TRBD1. Germline values: CDR1 SQVTM, CDR2 ANQGSEA. This CDR3 comprises 14 residues. The junction had 10 bases not matched to a gene; V was cut back by 3 bases and J by 7 bases. The CDR3, as DNA: TGCAGCGTTGACCCGGGACAGGGCCTAGGGGAGCAGTACTTC. Translated: CSVDPGQGLGEQYF.

This clonotype has just a few counts. This rearrangement joins TRBV6-1 to TRBJ2-7; the match to TRBD1 covers 8 bases. V lost 6 bases, J lost 5 bases, and 9 bases stayed unmatched. The CDR3 covers 14 residues. Germline assignment: CDR1 MNHNS and CDR2 SASEGT. CDR3 bases: TGTGCCAGCAGGGGCCTGACAGGGGAAGACGAGCAGTACTTC. Its translation is CASRGLTGEDEQYF.